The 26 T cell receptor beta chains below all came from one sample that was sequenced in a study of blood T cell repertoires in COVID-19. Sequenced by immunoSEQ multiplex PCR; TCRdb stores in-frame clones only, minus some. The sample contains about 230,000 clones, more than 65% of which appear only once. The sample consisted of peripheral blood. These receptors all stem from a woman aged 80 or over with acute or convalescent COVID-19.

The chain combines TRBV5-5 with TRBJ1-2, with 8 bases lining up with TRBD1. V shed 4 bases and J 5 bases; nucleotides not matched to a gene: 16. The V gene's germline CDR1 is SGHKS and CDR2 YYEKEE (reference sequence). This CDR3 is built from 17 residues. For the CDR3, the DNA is TGTGCCAGCAGCCAAAATCCAGGGGGCAGTTTCGGATATGGCTACACCTTC. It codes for CASSQNPGGSFGYGYTF.

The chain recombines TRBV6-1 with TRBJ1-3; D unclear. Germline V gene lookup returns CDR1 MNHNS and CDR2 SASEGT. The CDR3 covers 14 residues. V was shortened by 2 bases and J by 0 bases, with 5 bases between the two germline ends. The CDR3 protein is CASSEQNSGNTIYF. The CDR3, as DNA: TGTGCCAGCAGTGAACAGAACTCTGGAAACACCATATATTTT.

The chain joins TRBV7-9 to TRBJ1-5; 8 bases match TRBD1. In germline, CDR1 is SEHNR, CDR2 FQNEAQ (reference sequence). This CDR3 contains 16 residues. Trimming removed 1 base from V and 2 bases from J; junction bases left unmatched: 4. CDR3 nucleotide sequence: TGTGCCAGCAGCTTAGAATGGGGACAGGGCAATCAGCCCCAGCATTTT. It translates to CASSLEWGQGNQPQHF.

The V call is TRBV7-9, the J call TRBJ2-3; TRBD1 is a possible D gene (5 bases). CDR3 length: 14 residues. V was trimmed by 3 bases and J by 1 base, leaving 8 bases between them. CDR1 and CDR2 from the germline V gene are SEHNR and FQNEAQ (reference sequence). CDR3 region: CASSFPRGTDTQYF. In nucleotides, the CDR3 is TGTGCCAGCAGCTTCCCCAGGGGCACAGATACGCAGTATTTT.

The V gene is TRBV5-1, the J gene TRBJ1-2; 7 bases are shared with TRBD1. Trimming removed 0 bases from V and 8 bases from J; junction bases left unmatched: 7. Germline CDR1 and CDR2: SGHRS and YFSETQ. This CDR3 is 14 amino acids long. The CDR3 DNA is TGCGCCAGCAGCTTGGGGACAGGTCCTATAGGCTACACCTTC. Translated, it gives CASSLGTGPIGYTF.

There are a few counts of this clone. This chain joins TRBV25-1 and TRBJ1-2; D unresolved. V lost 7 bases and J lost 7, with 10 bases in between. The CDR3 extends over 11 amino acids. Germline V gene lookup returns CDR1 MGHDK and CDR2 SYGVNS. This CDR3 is CASNSGGGYTF. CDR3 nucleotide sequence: TGTGCCAGCAATTCGGGAGGTGGCTACACCTTC.

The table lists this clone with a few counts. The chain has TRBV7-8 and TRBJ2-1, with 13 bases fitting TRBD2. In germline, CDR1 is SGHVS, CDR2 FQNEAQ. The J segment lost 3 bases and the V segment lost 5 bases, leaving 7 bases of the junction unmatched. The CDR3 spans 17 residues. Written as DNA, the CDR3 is TGTGCCAGCAGCGGATGGACTAGCGGGGGCATCTACAATGAGCAGTTCTTC. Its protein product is CASSGWTSGGIYNEQFF.

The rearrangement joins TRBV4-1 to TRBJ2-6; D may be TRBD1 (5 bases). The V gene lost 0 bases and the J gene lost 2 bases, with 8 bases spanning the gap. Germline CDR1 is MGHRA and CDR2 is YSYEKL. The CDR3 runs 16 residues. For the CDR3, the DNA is TGCGCCAGCAGCCAAGAAGTAGGGGCTGGGGCCAACGTCCTGACTTTC. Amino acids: CASSQEVGAGANVLTF.

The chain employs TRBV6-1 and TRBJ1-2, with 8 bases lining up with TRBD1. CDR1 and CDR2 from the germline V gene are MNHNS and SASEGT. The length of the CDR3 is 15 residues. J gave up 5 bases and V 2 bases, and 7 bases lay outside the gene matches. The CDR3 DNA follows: TGTGCCAGCAGTGAAAGCAGGGGGCTGGGGTATGGCTACACCTTC. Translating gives CASSESRGLGYGYTF.

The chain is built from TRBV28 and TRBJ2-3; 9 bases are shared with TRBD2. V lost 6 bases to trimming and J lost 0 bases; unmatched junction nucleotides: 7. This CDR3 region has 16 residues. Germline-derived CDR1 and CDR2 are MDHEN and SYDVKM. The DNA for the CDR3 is TGTGCCAGCAGCATTGGGACTAGCCGAAGCACAGATACGCAGTATTTT. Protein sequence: CASSIGTSRSTDTQYF. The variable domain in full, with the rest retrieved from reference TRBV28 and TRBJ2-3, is DVKVTQSSRYLVKRTGEKVFLECVQDMDHENMFWYRQDPGLGLRLIYFSYDVKMKEKGDIPEGYSVSREKKERFSLILESASTNQTSMYLCASSIGTSRSTDTQYFGPGTRLTVL.

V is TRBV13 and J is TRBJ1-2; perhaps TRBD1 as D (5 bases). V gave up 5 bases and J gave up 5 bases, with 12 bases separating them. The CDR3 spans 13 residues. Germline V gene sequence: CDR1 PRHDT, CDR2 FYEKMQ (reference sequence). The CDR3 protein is CASSLGGGYGYTF. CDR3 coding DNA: TGTGCCAGCAGCCTCGGGGGGGGTTATGGCTACACCTTC.

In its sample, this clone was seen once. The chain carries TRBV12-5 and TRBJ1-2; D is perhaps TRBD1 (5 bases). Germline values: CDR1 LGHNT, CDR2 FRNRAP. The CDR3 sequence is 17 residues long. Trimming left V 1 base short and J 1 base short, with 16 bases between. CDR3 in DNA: TGTGCTAGTGGTTTGGCCCTAGACCGGGACTTTAACTATGGCTACACCTTC. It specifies CASGLALDRDFNYGYTF. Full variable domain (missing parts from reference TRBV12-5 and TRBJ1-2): DARVTQTPRHKVTEMGQEVTMRCQPILGHNTVFWYRQTMMQGLELLAYFRNRAPLDDSGMPKDRFSAEMPDATLATLKIQPSEPRDSAVYFCASGLALDRDFNYGYTFGSGTRLTVV.

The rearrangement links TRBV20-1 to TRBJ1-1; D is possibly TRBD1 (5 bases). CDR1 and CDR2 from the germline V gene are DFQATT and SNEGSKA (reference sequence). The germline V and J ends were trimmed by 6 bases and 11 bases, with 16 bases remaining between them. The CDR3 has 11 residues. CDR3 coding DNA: TGCAGTGCCACACAGACAGTTGGGGCTTTCTTT. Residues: CSATQTVGAFF.

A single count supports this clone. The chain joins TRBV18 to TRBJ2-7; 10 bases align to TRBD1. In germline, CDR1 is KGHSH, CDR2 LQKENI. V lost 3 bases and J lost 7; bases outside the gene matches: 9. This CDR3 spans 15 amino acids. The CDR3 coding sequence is TGTGCCAGCTCACCGGACAGGGGGAGGTTCGGGGAGCAGTACTTC. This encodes CASSPDRGRFGEQYF.

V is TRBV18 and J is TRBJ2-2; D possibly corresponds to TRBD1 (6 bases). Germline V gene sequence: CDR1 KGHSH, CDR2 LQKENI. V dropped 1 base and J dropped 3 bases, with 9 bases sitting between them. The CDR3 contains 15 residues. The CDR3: CASSPRGPDTGELFF. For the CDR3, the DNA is TGTGCCAGCTCACCACGGGGGCCGGACACCGGGGAGCTGTTTTTT.

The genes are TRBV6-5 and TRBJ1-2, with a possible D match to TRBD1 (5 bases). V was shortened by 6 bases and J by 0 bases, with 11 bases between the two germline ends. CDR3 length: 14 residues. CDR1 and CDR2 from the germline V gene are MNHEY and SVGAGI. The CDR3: CASRTEAPNYGYTF. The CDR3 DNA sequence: TGTGCCAGCAGGACAGAAGCCCCTAACTATGGCTACACCTTC.

CDR3 in amino acids: CASTETGGTEAFF. CDR3 nucleotide sequence: TGTGCCAGCACAGAGACAGGGGGCACTGAAGCTTTCTTT. This chain joins TRBV12-3 or TRBV12-4 and TRBJ1-1, with 9 bases aligning to TRBD1. The CDR3 runs 13 residues. J was trimmed by 4 bases and V by 7 bases; bases with no gene match: 4.

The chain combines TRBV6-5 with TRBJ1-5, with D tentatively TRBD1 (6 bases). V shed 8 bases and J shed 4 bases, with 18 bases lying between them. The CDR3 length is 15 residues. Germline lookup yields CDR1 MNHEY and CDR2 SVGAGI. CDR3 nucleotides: TGTGCCAGCGCGTCGAGACAGGAGAAAAATCAGCCCCAGCATTTT. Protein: CASASRQEKNQPQHF.

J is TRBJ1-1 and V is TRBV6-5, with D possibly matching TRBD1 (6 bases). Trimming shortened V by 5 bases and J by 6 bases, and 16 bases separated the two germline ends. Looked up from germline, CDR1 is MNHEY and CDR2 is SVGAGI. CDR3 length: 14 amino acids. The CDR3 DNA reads TGTGCCAGCAGTAGGTACAGGGTGAGGGCTGAAGCTTTCTTT. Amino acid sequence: CASSRYRVRAEAFF.

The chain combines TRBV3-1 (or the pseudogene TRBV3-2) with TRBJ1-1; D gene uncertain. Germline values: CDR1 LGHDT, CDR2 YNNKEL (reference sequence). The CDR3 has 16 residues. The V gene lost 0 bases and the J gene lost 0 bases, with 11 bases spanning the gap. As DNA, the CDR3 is TGTGCCAGCAGCCAAGATCGGAGGCCGGTGAACACTGAAGCTTTCTTT. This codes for CASSQDRRPVNTEAFF.

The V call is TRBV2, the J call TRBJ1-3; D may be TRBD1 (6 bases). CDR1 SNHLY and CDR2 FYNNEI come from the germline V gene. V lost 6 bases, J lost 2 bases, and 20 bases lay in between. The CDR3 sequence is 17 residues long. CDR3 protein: CASRVKPPGHAGNTIYF. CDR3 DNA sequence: TGTGCCAGCAGGGTAAAACCCCCGGGACACGCTGGAAACACCATATATTTT.

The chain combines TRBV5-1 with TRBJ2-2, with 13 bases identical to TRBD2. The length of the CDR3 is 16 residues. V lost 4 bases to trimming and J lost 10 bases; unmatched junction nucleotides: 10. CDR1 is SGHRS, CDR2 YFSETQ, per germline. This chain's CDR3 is CASSLRVLAGGEELFF. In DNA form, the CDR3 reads TGCGCCAGCAGCCTCCGGGTACTAGCGGGAGGGGAGGAGCTGTTTTTT.

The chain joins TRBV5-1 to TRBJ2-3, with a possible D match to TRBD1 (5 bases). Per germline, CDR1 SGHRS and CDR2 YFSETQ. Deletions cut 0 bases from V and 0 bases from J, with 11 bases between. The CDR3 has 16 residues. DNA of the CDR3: TGCGCCAGCAGCTTGGAGGGGTCCCTTAGCACAGATACGCAGTATTTT. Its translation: CASSLEGSLSTDTQYF.

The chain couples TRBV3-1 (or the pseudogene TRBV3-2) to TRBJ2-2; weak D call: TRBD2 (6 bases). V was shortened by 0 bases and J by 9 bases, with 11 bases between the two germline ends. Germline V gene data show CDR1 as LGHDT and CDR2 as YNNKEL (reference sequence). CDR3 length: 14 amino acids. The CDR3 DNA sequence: TGTGCCAGCAGCCAAGACGCGGGGCCCCGGGAGCTGTTTTTT. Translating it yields CASSQDAGPRELFF.

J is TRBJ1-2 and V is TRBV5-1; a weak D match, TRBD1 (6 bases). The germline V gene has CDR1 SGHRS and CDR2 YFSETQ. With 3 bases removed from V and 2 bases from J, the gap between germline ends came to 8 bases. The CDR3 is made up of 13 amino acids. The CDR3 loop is CASSSDSNYGYTF. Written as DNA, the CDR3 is TGCGCCAGCAGCTCGGACAGCAACTATGGCTACACCTTC.

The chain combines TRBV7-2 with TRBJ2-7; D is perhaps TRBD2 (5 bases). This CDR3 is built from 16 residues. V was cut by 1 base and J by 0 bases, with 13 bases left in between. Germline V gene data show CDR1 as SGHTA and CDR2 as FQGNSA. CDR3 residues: CASSLGRAVSSYEQYF. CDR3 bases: TGTGCCAGCAGCTTAGGCAGAGCGGTTAGCTCCTACGAGCAGTACTTC.